This T cell receptor beta chain was captured in a study of T cells in Graves' hyperthyroidism and ophthalmopathy. General study findings and limits: Before onset, ophthalmopathy was predicted by the model a median about 6.2 months earlier. Stable hyperthyroidism and ophthalmopathy were separated using 13 V-J signatures.

This clonotype appeared once. Its antigen is as yet unknown. V was cut by 7 bases and J by 8 bases, with 20 bases left in between. The CDR3 covers 14 residues. A Clinical Activity Score of at least 3, a NOSPECS grade of at least 4 and a duration under 3 months were recorded in the ophthalmopathy patients. Used for diagnoses were clinical symptoms, serum thyroxine and TRAb, thyroid ultrasound and orbital computed tomography. The CDR3 regions of TCR beta were amplified from RNA transcripts. First-round RT-PCR with HTBI primers amplified the TCR CDR3 region. TCRdb redid the calling of the multiplex PCR reads with MiXCR, one entry per CDR3 protein. This sample has around 56,000 distinct CDR3 sequences, with roughly 58% found just once.

This clonotype originated in a woman in her sixties or seventies with Graves' ophthalmopathy. The sequenced sample consisted of blood. The rearrangement links TRBV12-3 or TRBV12-4 to TRBJ1-2; D is uncertain. CDR3 sequence (DNA): TGTGCCAGCAAACAGACTAGAGATGAGGAGGGCTACACCTTC. Translated: CASKQTRDEEGYTF.